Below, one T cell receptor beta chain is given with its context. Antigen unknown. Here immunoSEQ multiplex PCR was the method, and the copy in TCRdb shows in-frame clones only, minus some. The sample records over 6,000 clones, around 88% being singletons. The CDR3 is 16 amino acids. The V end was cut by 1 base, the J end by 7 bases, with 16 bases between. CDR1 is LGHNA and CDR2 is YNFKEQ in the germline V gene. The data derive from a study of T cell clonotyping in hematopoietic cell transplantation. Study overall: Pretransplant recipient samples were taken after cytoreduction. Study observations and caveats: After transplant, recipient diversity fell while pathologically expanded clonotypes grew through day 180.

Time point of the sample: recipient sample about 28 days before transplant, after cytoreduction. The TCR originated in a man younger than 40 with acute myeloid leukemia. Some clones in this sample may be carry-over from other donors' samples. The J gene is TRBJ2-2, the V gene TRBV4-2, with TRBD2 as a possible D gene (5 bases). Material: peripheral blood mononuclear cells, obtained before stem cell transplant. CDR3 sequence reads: CASSQAGSGNGGELFF. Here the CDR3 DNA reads TGTGCCAGCAGCCAAGCCGGCAGCGGAAATGGCGGGGAGCTGTTTTTT.